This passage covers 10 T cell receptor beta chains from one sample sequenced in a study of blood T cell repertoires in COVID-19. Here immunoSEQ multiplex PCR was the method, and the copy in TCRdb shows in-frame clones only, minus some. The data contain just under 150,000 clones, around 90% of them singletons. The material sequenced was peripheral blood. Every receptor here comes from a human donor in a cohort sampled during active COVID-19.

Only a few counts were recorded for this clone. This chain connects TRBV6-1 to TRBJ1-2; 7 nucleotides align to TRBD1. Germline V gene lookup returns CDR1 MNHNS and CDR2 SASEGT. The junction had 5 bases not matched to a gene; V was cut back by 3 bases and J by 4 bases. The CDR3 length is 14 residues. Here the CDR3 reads CASSEGDSLYGYTF. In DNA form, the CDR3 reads TGTGCCAGCAGTGAGGGGGACAGCCTCTATGGCTACACCTTC.

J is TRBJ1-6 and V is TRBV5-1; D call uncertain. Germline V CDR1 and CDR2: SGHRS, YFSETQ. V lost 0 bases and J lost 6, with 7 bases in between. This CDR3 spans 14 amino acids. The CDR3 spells CASSLEQSNSPLHF. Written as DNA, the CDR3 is TGCGCCAGCAGCTTGGAACAGAGTAATTCACCCCTCCACTTT. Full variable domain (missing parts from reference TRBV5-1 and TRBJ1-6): KAGVTQTPRYLIKTRGQQVTLSCSPISGHRSVSWYQQTPGQGLQFLFEYFSETQRNKGNFPGRFSGRQFSNSRSEMNVSTLELGDSALYLCASSLEQSNSPLHFGNGTRLTVT.

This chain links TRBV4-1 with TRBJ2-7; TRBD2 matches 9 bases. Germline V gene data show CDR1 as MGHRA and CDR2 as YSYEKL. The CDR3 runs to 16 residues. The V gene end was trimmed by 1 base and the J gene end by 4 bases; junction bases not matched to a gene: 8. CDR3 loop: CASSQAGGGAQYEQYF. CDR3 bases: TGCGCCAGCAGCCAAGCAGGCGGGGGGGCTCAGTACGAGCAGTACTTC.

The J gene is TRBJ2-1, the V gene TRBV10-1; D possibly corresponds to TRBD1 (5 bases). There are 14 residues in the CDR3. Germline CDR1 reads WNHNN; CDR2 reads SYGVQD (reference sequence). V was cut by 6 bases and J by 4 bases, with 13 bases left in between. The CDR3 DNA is TGCGCCAGCAGAAACGGACACTTGTACAATGAGCAGTTCTTC. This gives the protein CASRNGHLYNEQFF.

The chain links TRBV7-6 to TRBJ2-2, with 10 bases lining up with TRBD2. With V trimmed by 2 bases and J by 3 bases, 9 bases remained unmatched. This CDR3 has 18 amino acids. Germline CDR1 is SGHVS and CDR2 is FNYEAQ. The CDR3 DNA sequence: TGTGCCAGCAGCTTAAGGCTAGCGGGGGCTTACGACACCGGGGAGCTGTTTTTT. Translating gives CASSLRLAGAYDTGELFF. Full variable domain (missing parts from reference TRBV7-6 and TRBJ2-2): GAGVSQSPRYKVTKRGQDVALRCDPISGHVSLYWYRQALGQGPEFLTYFNYEAQQDKSGLPNDRFSAERPEGSISTLTIQRTEQRDSAMYRCASSLRLAGAYDTGELFFGEGSRLTVL.

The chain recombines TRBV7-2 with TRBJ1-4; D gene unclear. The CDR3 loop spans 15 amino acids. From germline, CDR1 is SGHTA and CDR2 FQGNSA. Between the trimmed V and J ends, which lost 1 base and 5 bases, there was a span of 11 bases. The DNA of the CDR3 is TGTGCCAGCAGCTTAGGGTCAATCCTAAATGAAAAACTGTTTTTT. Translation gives CASSLGSILNEKLFF.

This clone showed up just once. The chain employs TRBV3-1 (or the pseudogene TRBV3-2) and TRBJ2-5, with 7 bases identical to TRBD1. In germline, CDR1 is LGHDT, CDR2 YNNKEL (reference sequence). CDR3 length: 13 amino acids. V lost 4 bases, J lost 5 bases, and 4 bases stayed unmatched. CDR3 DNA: TGTGCCAGCAGCCTCCTCAGGGGGGAGACCCAGTACTTC. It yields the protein CASSLLRGETQYF.

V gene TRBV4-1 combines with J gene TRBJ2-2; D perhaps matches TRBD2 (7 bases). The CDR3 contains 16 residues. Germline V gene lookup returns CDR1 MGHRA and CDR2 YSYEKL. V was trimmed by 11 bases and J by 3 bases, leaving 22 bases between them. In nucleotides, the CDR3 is TGCGCCCGCCGCCGAAGGGGGGGGCGTGACACCGGGGAGCTGTTTTTT. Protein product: CARRRRGGRDTGELFF.

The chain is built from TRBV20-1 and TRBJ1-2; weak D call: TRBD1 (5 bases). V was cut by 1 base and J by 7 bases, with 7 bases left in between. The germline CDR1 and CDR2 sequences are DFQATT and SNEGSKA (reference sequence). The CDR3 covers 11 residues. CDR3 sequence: CSARVGGGYTF. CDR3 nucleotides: TGCAGTGCTAGAGTGGGGGGTGGCTACACCTTC.

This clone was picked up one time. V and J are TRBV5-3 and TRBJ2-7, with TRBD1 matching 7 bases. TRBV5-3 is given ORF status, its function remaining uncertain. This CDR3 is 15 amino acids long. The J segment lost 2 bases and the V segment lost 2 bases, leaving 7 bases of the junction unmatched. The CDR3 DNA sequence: TGTGCCAGAAGCTTCCCACGACAGGGTACCTACGAGCAGTACTTC. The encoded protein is CARSFPRQGTYEQYF.